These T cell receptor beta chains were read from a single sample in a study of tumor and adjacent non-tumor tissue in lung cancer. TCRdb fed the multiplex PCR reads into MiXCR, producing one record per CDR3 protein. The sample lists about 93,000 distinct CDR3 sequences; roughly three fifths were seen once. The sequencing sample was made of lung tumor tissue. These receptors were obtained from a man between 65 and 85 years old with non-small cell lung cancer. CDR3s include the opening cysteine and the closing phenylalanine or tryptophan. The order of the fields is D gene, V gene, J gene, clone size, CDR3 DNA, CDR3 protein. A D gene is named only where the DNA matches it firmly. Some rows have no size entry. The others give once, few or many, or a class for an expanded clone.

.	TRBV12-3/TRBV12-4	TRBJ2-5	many	TGTGCCAGCAGTTTAGTCAGACAGGGAGGGGAGACCCAGTACTTC	CASSLVRQGGETQYF
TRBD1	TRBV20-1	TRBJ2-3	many	TGCAGTGCTAGACTAGGGACAGCAAACACAGATACGCAGTATTTT	CSARLGTANTDTQYF
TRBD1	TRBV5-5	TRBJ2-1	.	TGCGCCAGCAGCTTCTGGGACAGCTACGATGAGCAGTTCTTC	CASSFWDSYDEQFF
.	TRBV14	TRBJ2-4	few	TGTGCCAGCAGTGACAGGCGAGCCAAAGACATTCAGTACTTC	CASSDRRAKDIQYF
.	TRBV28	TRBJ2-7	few	TGTGCCAGCAGTTTATATATCGGGAGCACCTACGGGCAGTACTTC	CASSLYIGSTYGQYF
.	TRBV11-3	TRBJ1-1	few	TGTGCCAGCAGCCGCAGCGGGACAAAAATGAACACTGAAGTCTTCTTC	CASSRSGTKMNTEVFF
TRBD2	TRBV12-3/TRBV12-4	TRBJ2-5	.	TGTGGCAGCAGGCCGAAGGCGGGGGAAGAGACCCAGTACTTC	CGSRPKAGEETQYF
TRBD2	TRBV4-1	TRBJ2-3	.	TGCGCTAGCAGCCGCCAAGCGGGGGGGCCGAGGGATATGCAGTATTTT	CASSRQAGGPRDMQYF
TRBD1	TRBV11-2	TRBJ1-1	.	TGTACCAGCGTCCTGAGGACAGGTGAGGCTTTCTTT	CTSVLRTGEAFF
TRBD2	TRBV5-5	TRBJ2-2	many	TGTGCCAGCAGCCCTAAAGGGCTAGCGGGGACCCAACCCGGGGAGCTGTTTTTT	CASSPKGLAGTQPGELFF
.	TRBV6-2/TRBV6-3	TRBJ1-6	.	TGTGCCAGGAGCTGGGACAAGAATTCACCGCTCCACTTT	CARSWDKNSPLHF
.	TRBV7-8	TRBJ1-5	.	TGTGCCAGCAGCTTAGAAGGGGCAGAGGGCAATCAGCCCCAGCATTTT	CASSLEGAEGNQPQHF
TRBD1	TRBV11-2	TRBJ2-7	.	TGTGCCAGCAACTTAAGGACAGGTTCCTACGAGCAGTACTTC	CASNLRTGSYEQYF
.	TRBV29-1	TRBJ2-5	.	TGCAGCGTTGGGAGACAGCAAGTGACCCAGTACTTC	CSVGRQQVTQYF
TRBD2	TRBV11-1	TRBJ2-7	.	TGTGCCAGCAGCTTAGGACTAGCGAACTCATACGAGCAGTACTTT	CASSLGLANSYEQYF
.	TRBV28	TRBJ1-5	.	TGTGCCAGCTGCGACCCCGGGACCGGCAATCAGCCCCAGCATTTT	CASCDPGTGNQPQHF
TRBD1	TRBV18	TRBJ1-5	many	TGTGCCAGCTCACCGTCAGGGACAGATAATCAGCCCCAGCATTTT	CASSPSGTDNQPQHF
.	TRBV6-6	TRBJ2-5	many	TGTGCCAGCCTCGGGGGGCGAGAGACCCAGTACTTC	CASLGGRETQYF
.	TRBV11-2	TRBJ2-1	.	TGTGCCAGCAGCGTAGCCGGGCCCGGGAACCACAATAAGCAGTTCTTC	CASSVAGPGNHNKQFF
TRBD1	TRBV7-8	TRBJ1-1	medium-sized	TGTGCCAGCAGCTTCGGACAGGGGGTGACTGAAGCTTTCTTT	CASSFGQGVTEAFF
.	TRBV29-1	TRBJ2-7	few	TGCAGCGCTCGGGACCACCTCTACGAGCAGTACTTC	CSARDHLYEQYF
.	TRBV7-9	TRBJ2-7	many	TGTGCCAGCAGCTTGGCGGGGACACCCGGCGAGCAGTACTTC	CASSLAGTPGEQYF
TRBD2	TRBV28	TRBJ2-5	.	TGCGCCAGCAGTTTCAAGGCGGGGGGGCCAGGAGAGACCCAGTACTTC	CASSFKAGGPGETQYF
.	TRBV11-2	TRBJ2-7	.	TGTGACATCAACCCAACAGGCTCCTACGAGCAGTACTTC	CDINPTGSYEQYF
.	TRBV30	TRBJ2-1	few	TGTGCCTGGGTTAGCGTGGGGGCGAGGCAGTTCTTC	CAWVSVGARQFF
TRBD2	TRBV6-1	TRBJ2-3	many	TGTGCCAGCAGTTTGGGACTAGCGGGGTCGGATACGCAGTATTTT	CASSLGLAGSDTQYF
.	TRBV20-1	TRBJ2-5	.	TGCAGTGCTAGAGCGACAGTCCAAGATATCCAGTACTTC	CSARATVQDIQYF
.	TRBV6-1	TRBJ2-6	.	TGTGCCAGCAATGCCGAGGACAGTTCTGGGGCCAACGTCCCGACTTTC	CASNAEDSSGANVPTF
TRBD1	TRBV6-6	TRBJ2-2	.	TGTGCCAATTCCGGGACAGGGGCAATCGGGGGGCTGTTTTTT	CANSGTGAIGGLFF
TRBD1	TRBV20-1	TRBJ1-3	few	TGCGGTGCTAGCCGGGACAGGGTAATAAACACCATATATTTT	CGASRDRVINTIYF
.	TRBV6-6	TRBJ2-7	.	TGTGCCAGCACCTCGAAAAGCGGCTACGAGTACTACTTC	CASTSKSGYEYYF
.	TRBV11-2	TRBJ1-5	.	TGTGCCAGCAGACTAGGGTGGGGGGAAAGAGGTTCTAACGATCAGCCCCAACATTTT	CASRLGWGERGSNDQPQHF
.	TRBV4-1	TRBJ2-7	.	TGCGCCAGCAGCGAGGGAACAGTTGGTTATGACGAGAAGTACTTC	CASSEGTVGYDEKYF
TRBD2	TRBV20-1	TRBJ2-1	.	TGCAGTGCTTTAGAAAGCAGCGGGGGGGCAAATGAGCAGTTCTTC	CSALESSGGANEQFF
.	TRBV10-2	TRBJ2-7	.	.	CASRVGTGSLNEQCF
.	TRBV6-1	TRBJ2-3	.	TGTGCCAGCAGTGTAAACCTGGGGACAATCGGGACAGATACGCAGTATTTT	CASSVNLGTIGTDTQYF
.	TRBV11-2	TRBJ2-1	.	TGTGTCAGCAGCTCTAAGACTAGTGGTGAGCAGTTCTTC	CVSSSKTSGEQFF
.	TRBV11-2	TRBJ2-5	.	TGTGCTAGCAGCCCCAGGAGGGCGGAGACCCAGTACTTC	CASSPRRAETQYF
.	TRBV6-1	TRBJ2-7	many	TGTGCCAGCAGACCAAGGACTCAAAGCTACGAGCAGTACTTC	CASRPRTQSYEQYF
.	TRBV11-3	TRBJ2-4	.	TGTGCCAGCAGCTTAAACAGTGGTAATTCCAAAAAGATTCAGTACTTC	CASSLNSGNSKKIQYF
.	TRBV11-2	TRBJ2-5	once	TGTGCCAGCAGTCCTAGACAGGCGAAAGGGACCCAATACTTC	CASSPRQAKGTQYF
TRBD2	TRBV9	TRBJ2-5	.	TGTGCCAGCAGCGTAGGACTAGCGGGGGTGGAGACCCAGTACTTC	CASSVGLAGVETQYF
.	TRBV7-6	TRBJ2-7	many	TGTGCCAGCAGCGCCCGGGGAGTGCAGTACTTC	CASSARGVQYF
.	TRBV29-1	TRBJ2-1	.	TGCAGCCATGCGGCCAGCCCGAGCTCCTACAATGAGCAGTTCTTC	CSHAASPSSYNEQFF
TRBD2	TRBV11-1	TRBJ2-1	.	TGTGCCAGCAGCACTATGCAGTTGGCTAGCGGGAGAAGGAATGAGCAGTTCTTC	CASSTMQLASGRRNEQFF
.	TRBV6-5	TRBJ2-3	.	TGTGCCAGCAGAGACACAGATATACAGTATTTT	CASRDTDIQYF
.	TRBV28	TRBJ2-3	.	TGTGCTAGCGCGCCGCATGGGGATACGCAGTATTTT	CASAPHGDTQYF
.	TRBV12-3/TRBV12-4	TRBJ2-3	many	TGTGCCAGCAGTCTCGGCTGGGGGGATACGCAGTATTTT	CASSLGWGDTQYF
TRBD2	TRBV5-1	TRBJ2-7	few	TGCGCCAGCAGCTTGGGGGGGACTATGGCCTACGAGCAGTACTTC	CASSLGGTMAYEQYF
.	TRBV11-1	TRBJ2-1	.	TGTGCCGGCATCCCCCGGACAAGGGTGGATGAGCAGTTCTTC	CAGIPRTRVDEQFF
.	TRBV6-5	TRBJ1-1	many	TGTGCCAGCAGTTACTCGGTGGTTATAAACACTGAAGCTTTCTTT	CASSYSVVINTEAFF
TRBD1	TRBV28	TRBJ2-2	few	TGTGCCAGCAGCCGCCGGACAGGGGCCGTCCGGGAGCTGTTTTTT	CASSRRTGAVRELFF
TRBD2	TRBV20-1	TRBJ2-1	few	TGCAGTGCTAGAGATCTAGCGGGAGGGGACTACAATGAGCAGTTCTTC	CSARDLAGGDYNEQFF
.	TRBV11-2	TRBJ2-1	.	TGCGCCAGCAGCCGGGACACCCAGGGGGGCAATGAGCAGTTCTTC	CASSRDTQGGNEQFF